The source of this T cell receptor (beta chain) is a study of shared clonotypes between healthy human individuals. This table comes from immunoSEQ multiplex PCR, and its TCRdb copy is limited to in-frame clones, with some not included. The repertoire includes about 1.1 million clones, around three quarters of them detected once, and 0.4% to 0.55% sits in the top ten. Trimming stripped 0 bases from V and 4 bases from J, with 10 bases between. The length of the CDR3 is 14 residues. CDR1 and CDR2 from the germline V gene are SGHRS and YFSETQ. This clone has more than one count but fewer than ten. Source material: memory CD4+ T cells from PBMCs. Subset meaning: CD45RA-negative fraction. The receptor's source is a man younger than 30 in good health. Some clones in this sample may be carry-over from other donors' samples. This chain joins TRBV5-1 and TRBJ1-2; D gene ambiguous. The CDR3 nucleotides read TGCGCCAGCAGCTTGGAAGAGGGATCCTATGGCTACACCTTC. Translated: CASSLEEGSYGYTF. The full variable domain, its missing parts supplied by reference TRBV5-1 and TRBJ1-2, is KAGVTQTPRYLIKTRGQQVTLSCSPISGHRSVSWYQQTPGQGLQFLFEYFSETQRNKGNFPGRFSGRQFSNSRSEMNVSTLELGDSALYLCASSLEEGSYGYTFGSGTRLTVV.